Listed below are T cell receptor beta chains from one sample, sequenced in a study of T cell repertoires in aging, cancer and after chemotherapy. MiXCR, run by TCRdb on the multiplex PCR reads, gives a single entry per CDR3 protein. This table holds fewer than 3,000 distinct CDR3 sequences, around two fifths found once. Sequenced sample: blood. The receptors originated from a human donor with a solid tumor. Both conserved end residues are part of each CDR3. The D gene is left open where the match is weak. The size field is filled for only some rows; it gives once, few, many or a size class.

cdr3_aa: CASSLGGQGGYNEQFF
cdr3_nt: TGTGCCAGCAGTTTAGGAGGACAGGGGGGTTACAATGAGCAGTTCTTC
d_call: TRBD1
v_call: TRBV12-3/TRBV12-4
j_call: TRBJ2-1
clone_size: .

cdr3_aa: CASSTGGLDYGYTF
cdr3_nt: TGTGCCAGCAGCACAGGGGGCTTGGACTATGGCTACACCTTC
d_call: TRBD1
v_call: TRBV7-2
j_call: TRBJ1-2
clone_size: few

cdr3_aa: CASRRTGGAYTEAFF
cdr3_nt: TGTGCCAGCAGACGAACAGGGGGCGCGTACACTGAAGCTTTCTTT
d_call: TRBD1
v_call: TRBV6-5
j_call: TRBJ1-1
clone_size: few

cdr3_aa: CASSLKGMSSYNEQFF
cdr3_nt: TGTGCCAGCAGCTTGAAAGGAATGAGCTCCTACAATGAGCAGTTCTTC
d_call: .
v_call: TRBV7-9
j_call: TRBJ2-1
clone_size: .

cdr3_aa: CASSLHAGINSPLHF
cdr3_nt: TGTGCCAGCAGCTTACATGCAGGGATCAATTCACCCCTCCACTTT
d_call: .
v_call: TRBV7-2
j_call: TRBJ1-6
clone_size: few

cdr3_aa: CASSLGGGTYEQYF
cdr3_nt: TGTGCCAGCAGCCTCGGGGGCGGAACCTACGAGCAGTACTTC
d_call: .
v_call: TRBV14
j_call: TRBJ2-7
clone_size: medium-sized

cdr3_aa: CASSYPGKGSYNSPLHF
cdr3_nt: TGTGCCAGCAGCTACCCGGGAAAGGGGAGCTATAATTCACCCCTCCACTTT
d_call: .
v_call: TRBV6-6
j_call: TRBJ1-6
clone_size: .

cdr3_aa: CASSTGLAGGPEDEQFF
cdr3_nt: TGTGCCAGCAGCACGGGACTAGCGGGAGGGCCGGAGGATGAGCAGTTCTTC
d_call: TRBD2
v_call: TRBV7-3
j_call: TRBJ2-1
clone_size: .

cdr3_aa: CSVEGTGTSYEQYF
cdr3_nt: TGCAGCGTTGAGGGGACAGGGACATCCTACGAGCAGTACTTC
d_call: TRBD1
v_call: TRBV29-1
j_call: TRBJ2-7
clone_size: .

cdr3_aa: CASSFQRGREQYF
cdr3_nt: TGTGCCAGCAGCTTTCAGCGGGGTAGGGAGCAGTACTTC
d_call: TRBD2
v_call: TRBV7-2
j_call: TRBJ2-7
clone_size: .

cdr3_aa: CASSQETLGGIIYEQYF
cdr3_nt: TGCGCCAGCAGCCAAGAAACTTTAGGGGGGATAATCTACGAGCAGTACTTC
d_call: .
v_call: TRBV4-3
j_call: TRBJ2-7
clone_size: .

cdr3_aa: CASSIATGTGGAGRYGYTF
cdr3_nt: TGTGCCAGTAGTATAGCTACCGGGACAGGGGGCGCGGGACGCTATGGCTACACCTTC
d_call: TRBD1
v_call: TRBV19
j_call: TRBJ1-2
clone_size: .

cdr3_aa: CASSEAHVLGGSGGYTF
cdr3_nt: TGTGCCAGCAGTGAAGCGCATGTCCTGGGTGGAAGTGGCGGCTACACCTTC
d_call: .
v_call: TRBV6-1
j_call: TRBJ1-2
clone_size: few